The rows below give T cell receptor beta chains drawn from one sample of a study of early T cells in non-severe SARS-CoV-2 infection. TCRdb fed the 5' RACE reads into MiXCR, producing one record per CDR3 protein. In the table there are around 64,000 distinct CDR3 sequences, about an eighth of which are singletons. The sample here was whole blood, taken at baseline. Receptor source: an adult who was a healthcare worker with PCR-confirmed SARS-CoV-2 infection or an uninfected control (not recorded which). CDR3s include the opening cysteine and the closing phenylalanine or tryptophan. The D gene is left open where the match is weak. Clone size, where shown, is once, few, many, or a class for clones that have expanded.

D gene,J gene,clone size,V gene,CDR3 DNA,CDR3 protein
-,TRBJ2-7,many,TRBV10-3,TGTGCCATCAGTGAGTCGGCAGGGGAGCAGTACTTC,CAISESAGEQYF
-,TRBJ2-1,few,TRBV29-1,TGCAGCGGCCTCGAAAATGAGCAGTTCTTC,CSGLENEQFF
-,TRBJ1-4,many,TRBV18,TGTGCCAGCTCACCAGGTCGGCAGCTTAATGAAAAACTGTTTTTT,CASSPGRQLNEKLFF
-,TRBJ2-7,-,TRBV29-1,TGCAGCGTTGATGGCGATAGCGGCGCCTACGAGCAGTACTTC,CSVDGDSGAYEQYF
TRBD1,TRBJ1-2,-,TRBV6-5,TGTGCCAGCAGTTACTCATTGACAGGGAGTCTCTATGGCTACACCTTC,CASSYSLTGSLYGYTF
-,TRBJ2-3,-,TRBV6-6,TGTGCCAGCAGGTTGGGGAGCAGAGATACGCAGTATTTT,CASRLGSRDTQYF
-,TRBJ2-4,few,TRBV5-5,TGTGCCAGCAGCTTAGGAGGGTACAACATTCAGTACTTC,CASSLGGYNIQYF
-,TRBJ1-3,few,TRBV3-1,TGTGCCAGCAGCCAATCGGAGAGGGGAAACACCATATATTTT,CASSQSERGNTIYF
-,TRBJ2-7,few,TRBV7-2,TGTGCCAGCAGCTCCTTGGCCCCAATCCCCCACGAGCAGTACTTC,CASSSLAPIPHEQYF
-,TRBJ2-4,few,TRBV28,TGTGCCAGCAGTTTAGGTGGGGTTATGGCCAAAAACATTCAGTACTTC,CASSLGGVMAKNIQYF
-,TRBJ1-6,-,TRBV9,TGTGCCAGCAGCGTAGCGGGAGGCAATTCACCCCTCCACTTT,CASSVAGGNSPLHF
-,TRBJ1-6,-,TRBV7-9,TGTGCCAGCAGCCTGACCGGGCTGAGAGGTTCACCCCTCCACTTT,CASSLTGLRGSPLHF
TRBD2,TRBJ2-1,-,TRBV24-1,TGTGCCACCAGTGACGCACTAGCGGGAGTTTACAATGAGCAGTTCTTC,CATSDALAGVYNEQFF
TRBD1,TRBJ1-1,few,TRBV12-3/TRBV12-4,TGTGCCAGCAGTGCGGACAGGGTTACGGCTGAAGCTTTCTTT,CASSADRVTAEAFF
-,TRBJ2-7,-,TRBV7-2,TGTGCCAGCAGCGCCGGGACTTTCTACGAGCAGTACTTC,CASSAGTFYEQYF
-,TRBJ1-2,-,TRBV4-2,TGTGCCAGCAGACCGGGACCCGAAGGCTATGGCTACACCTTC,CASRPGPEGYGYTF
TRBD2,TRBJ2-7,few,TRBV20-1,TGCAGTGCCCAAAGGCAGGGACTATCCTACGAGCAGTACTTC,CSAQRQGLSYEQYF
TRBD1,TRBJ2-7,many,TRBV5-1,TGCGCCAGCAGCTTGGAGTCAGGGGGCGGCTACGAGCAGTACTTC,CASSLESGGGYEQYF
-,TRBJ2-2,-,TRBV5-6,TGTGCCAGCACCACCAGGGGGATAGCGGCATCGCACACCGGGGAGCTGTTTTTT,CASTTRGIAASHTGELFF
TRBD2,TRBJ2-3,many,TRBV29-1,TGCAGCGCGACCCCCCCGGGCGGGAGTAGTGCAGATACGCAGTATTTT,CSATPPGGSSADTQYF
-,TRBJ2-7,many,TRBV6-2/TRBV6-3,TGTGCCAGCAGTTGGAGGCAGCAAAGACCCTACGAGCAGTACTTC,CASSWRQQRPYEQYF
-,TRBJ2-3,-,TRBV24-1,TGTGCCACCAGTGATTTGCGGGAGTCCACAGATACGCAGTATTTT,CATSDLRESTDTQYF
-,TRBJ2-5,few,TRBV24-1,TGTGCCACCAGTGATTCCGGGACCCATCAAGAGACCCAGTACTTC,CATSDSGTHQETQYF
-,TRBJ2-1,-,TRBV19,TGTGCCAGTAGTGCCCAAGACGGGGTCTTGGGGCAGTTCTTC,CASSAQDGVLGQFF
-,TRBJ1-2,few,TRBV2,TGTGCCAGCAGCTCTGACAGAACCAGACAAGCGGTGTCTGGCTACACCTTC,CASSSDRTRQAVSGYTF
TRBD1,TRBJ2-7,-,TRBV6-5,TGTGCCAGCAGCCCCGGGGACAGGGTCTACGAGCAGTACTTC,CASSPGDRVYEQYF
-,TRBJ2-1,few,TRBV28,TGTGCCAGCAGCCTGATCAATGAGCAGTTCTTC,CASSLINEQFF
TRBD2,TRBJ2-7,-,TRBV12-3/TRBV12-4,TGTGCCAGCAGTTTGGGACTAGTTCGCGAGCAGTACTTC,CASSLGLVREQYF
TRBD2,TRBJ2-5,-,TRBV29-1,TGCAGCGGAGCGGGAAATCGAGGAGAGACCCAGTACTTC,CSGAGNRGETQYF
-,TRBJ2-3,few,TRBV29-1,TGCAGCGTTGAAGGTGCTAGCACAGATACGCAGTATTTT,CSVEGASTDTQYF
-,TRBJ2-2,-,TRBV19,TGTGCCAGTAGTATAGGGGGGCTGAACACCGGGGAGCTGTTTTTT,CASSIGGLNTGELFF
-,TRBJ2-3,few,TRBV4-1,TGCGCCAGCAGCGCCAACGGGGCGCTAGCCCTCTCCCCAGATACGCAGTATTTT,CASSANGALALSPDTQYF
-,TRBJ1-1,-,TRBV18,TGTGCCAGCTCACCCCAACTGGTTGGGGCCACTGAAGCTTTCTTT,CASSPQLVGATEAFF
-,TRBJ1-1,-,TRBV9,TGTGCCAGCAGCGGGTCTATCGACGGGACTGAAGCTTTCTTT,CASSGSIDGTEAFF
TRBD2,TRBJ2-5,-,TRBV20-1,TGCAGTGCTAGAGGCGGGAGCGCAGAGACCCAGTACTTC,CSARGGSAETQYF
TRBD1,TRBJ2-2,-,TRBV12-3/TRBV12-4,TGTGCCAGCAGTGCACAGGGGATAAACACCGGGGAGCTGTTTTTT,CASSAQGINTGELFF
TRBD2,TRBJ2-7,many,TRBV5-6,TGTGCCAGCAGCCGACTAGCGGGAGGGACCTACGAGCAGTACTTC,CASSRLAGGTYEQYF
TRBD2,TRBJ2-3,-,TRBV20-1,TGCAGTGCCCCCGGGACTAGCGGGAGTGGTACAGATACGCAGTATTTT,CSAPGTSGSGTDTQYF
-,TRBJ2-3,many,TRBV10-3,TGTGCCATCAGTGAGTCGAAGGGAAGAGTGGATACGCAGTATTTT,CAISESKGRVDTQYF
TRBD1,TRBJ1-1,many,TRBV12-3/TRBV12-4,TGTGCCAGCAGACCTTACAGGGGTCGGCTCTACACTGAAGCTTTCTTT,CASRPYRGRLYTEAFF
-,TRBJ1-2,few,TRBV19,TGTGCCAGTAGTATAGATTCGGGGGATTTTGGCTACACCTTC,CASSIDSGDFGYTF
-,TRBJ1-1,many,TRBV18,TGTGCCAGCTCATTACAGGGAGGCACTGAAGCTTTCTTT,CASSLQGGTEAFF
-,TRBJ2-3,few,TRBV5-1,TGCGCCAGCAGCTTACCACCGGCAGATACGCAGTATTTT,CASSLPPADTQYF
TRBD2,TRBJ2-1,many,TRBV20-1,TGCAGTGCTAGAGATCCGGGGGCTAGCGGGAGTCAGGAGCAGTTCTTC,CSARDPGASGSQEQFF
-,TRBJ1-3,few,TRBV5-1,TGCGCCAGCAGCCCCTGGACCGGCTCTGGAAACACCATATATTTT,CASSPWTGSGNTIYF
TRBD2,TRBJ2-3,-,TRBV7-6,TGTGCCAGCAGCTCCCGGCTAGCGGGAGACCCAAGGGCAGATACGCAGTATTTT,CASSSRLAGDPRADTQYF
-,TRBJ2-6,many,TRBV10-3,TGTGCCATCAGTGAGGGGACACCCTCTGGGGCCAACGTCCTGACTTTC,CAISEGTPSGANVLTF
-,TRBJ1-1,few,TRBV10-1,TGCGCCAGCAGTGTGTCTACAGGGTCAACTGAAGCTTTCTTT,CASSVSTGSTEAFF
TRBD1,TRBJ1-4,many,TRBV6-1,TGTGCCAGCAGTAGTGGGACAGAAAATGAAAAACTGTTTTTT,CASSSGTENEKLFF
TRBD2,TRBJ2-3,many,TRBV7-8,TGTGCCAGCGTGCTAGCGGGAGGCCCAGATACGCAGTATTTT,CASVLAGGPDTQYF
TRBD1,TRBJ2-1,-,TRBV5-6,TGTGCCAGCAGATGGGACAGGGTCGGGGAGCAGTTCTTC,CASRWDRVGEQFF
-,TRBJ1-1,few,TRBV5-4,TGTGCCAGCAGCTTCGAAAATATGAACACTGAAGCTTTCTTT,CASSFENMNTEAFF
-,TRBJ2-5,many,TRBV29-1,TGCAGCGTTGTCGGACAGCAAGAGACCCAGTACTTC,CSVVGQQETQYF
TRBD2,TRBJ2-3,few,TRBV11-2,TGTGCCAGCAGCCCCGGGGGTAGCGGGGAGGAAAATACGCAGTATTTT,CASSPGGSGEENTQYF